This T cell receptor (beta chain) was documented in a study of blood T cell repertoires in COVID-19. Study-level background: Samples came from the United States, Italy and Spain, spanning acute and convalescent COVID-19. Nucleic acid was either cDNA or gDNA, and it came from T cells, B-cell-depleted T cells, or PBMCs.

Per the original data handling: Estimation of nucleated cell counts was performed using reference gene primer amplification. TCRdb keeps only in-frame clones here, not all; method: immunoSEQ multiplex PCR. V, J and clone size are taken as reported in that table, and D and trimming were inferred from the DNA itself. The sample contains roughly 230,000 clones, about 85% of which appear only once. The material sequenced was peripheral blood. This TCR came from a man in his forties with acute or convalescent COVID-19.

The CDR3 region is CASSQDRQGNTEAFF. CDR3 coding DNA: TGCGCCAGCAGCCAAGACAGACAGGGCAACACTGAAGCTTTCTTT. The chain couples TRBV4-3 to TRBJ1-1, with 7 bases fitting TRBD1. J lost 2 bases, V lost 0 bases, and 3 bases had no gene match. Germline CDR1 and CDR2: LGHNA and YSLEER. This CDR3 spans 15 amino acids.